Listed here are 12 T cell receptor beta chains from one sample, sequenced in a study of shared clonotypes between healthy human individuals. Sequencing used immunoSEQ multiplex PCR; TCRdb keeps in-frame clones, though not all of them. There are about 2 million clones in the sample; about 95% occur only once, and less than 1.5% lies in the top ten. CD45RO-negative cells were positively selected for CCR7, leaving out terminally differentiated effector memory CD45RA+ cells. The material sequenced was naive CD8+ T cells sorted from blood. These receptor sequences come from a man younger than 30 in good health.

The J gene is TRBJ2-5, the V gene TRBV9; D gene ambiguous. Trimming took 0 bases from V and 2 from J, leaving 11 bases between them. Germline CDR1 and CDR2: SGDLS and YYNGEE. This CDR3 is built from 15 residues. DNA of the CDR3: TGTGCCAGCAGCGTAGGCGGAGCCTTTCAAGAGACCCAGTACTTC. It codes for CASSVGGAFQETQYF.

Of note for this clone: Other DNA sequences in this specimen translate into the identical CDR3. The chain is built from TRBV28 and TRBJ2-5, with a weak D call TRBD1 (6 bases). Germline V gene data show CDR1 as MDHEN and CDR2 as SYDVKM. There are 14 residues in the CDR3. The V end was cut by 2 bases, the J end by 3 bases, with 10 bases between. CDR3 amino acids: CASSLAGGEETQYF. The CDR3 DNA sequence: TGTGCCAGCAGTTTAGCTGGGGGCGAAGAGACCCAGTACTTC.

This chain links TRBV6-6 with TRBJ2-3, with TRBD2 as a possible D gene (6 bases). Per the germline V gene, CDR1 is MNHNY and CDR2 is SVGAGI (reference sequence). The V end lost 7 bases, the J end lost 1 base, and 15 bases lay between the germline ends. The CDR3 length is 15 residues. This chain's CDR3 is CASKNSGLGTDTQYF. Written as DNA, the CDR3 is TGTGCCAGCAAAAATAGCGGACTGGGCACAGATACGCAGTATTTT.

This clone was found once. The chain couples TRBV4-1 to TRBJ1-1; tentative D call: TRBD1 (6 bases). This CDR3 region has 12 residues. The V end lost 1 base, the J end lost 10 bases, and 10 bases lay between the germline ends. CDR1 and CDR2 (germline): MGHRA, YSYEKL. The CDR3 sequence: CASSQVGGAAFF. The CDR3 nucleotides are TGCGCCAGCAGCCAAGTTGGGGGGGCAGCTTTCTTT.

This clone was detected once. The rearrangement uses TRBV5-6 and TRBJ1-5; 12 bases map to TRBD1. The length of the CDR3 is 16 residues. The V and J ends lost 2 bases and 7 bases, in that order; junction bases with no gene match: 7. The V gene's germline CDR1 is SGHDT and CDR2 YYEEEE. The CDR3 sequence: CASSLGTGGILQPQHF. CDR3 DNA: TGTGCCAGCAGCTTAGGGACAGGGGGCATACTACAGCCCCAGCATTTT.

The CDR3 DNA is TGTGCCAGCAGTTCCACAGGACTTGCCTCCTACGAGCAGTACTTC. This translates into CASSSTGLASYEQYF. This chain joins TRBV6-1 and TRBJ2-7; tentatively, D is TRBD1 or TRBD2 (5 bases each). The germline V and J ends were trimmed by 5 bases and 0 bases, with 14 bases remaining between them. The CDR3 contains 15 residues. From germline, CDR1 is MNHNS and CDR2 SASEGT.

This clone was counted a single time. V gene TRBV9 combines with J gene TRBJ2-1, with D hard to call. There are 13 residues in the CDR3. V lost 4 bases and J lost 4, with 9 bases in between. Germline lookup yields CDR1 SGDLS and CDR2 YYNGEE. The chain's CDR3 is CASSPRLYNEQFF. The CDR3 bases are TGTGCCAGCAGCCCCCGGCTGTACAATGAGCAGTTCTTC.

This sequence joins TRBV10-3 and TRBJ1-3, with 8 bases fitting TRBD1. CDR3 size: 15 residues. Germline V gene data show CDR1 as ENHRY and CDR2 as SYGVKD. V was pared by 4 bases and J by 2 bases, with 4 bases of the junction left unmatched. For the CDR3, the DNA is TGTGCCATCAGTGTTGGACAGGGACCTGGAAACACCATATATTTT. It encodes CAISVGQGPGNTIYF.

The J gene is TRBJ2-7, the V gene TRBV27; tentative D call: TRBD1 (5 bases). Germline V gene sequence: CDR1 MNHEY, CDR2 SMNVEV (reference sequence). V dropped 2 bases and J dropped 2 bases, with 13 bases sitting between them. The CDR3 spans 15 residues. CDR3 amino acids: CASSLLSGNPYEQYF. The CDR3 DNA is TGTGCCAGCAGTTTACTGTCAGGGAACCCCTACGAGCAGTACTTC.

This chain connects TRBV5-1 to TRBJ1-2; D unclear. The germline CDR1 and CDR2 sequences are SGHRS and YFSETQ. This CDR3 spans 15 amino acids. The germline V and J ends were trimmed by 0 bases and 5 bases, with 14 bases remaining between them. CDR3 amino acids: CASSLGVQKAYGYTF. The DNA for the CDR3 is TGCGCCAGCAGCTTGGGGGTCCAGAAGGCATATGGCTACACCTTC.

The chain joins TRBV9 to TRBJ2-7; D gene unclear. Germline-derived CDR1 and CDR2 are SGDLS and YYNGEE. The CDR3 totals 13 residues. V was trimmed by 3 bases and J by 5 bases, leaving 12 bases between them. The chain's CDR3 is CASSAPRANEQYF. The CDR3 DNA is TGTGCCAGCAGCGCCCCCCGGGCTAACGAGCAGTACTTC. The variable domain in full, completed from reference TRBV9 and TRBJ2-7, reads DSGVTQTPKHLITATGQRVTLRCSPRSGDLSVYWYQQSLDQGLQFLIQYYNGEERAKGNILERFSAQQFPDLHSELNLSSLELGDSALYFCASSAPRANEQYFGPGTRLTVT.

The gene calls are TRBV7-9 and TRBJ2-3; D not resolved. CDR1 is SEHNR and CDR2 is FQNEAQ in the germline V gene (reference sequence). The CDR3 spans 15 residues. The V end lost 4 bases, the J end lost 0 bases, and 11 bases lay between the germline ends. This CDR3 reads CASSSSRASTDTQYF. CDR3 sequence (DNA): TGTGCCAGCAGCTCGAGCCGGGCAAGCACAGATACGCAGTATTTT. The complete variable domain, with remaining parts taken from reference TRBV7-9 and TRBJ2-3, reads DTGVSQNPRHKITKRGQNVTFRCDPISEHNRLYWYRQTLGQGPEFLTYFQNEAQLEKSRLLSDRFSAERPKGSFSTLEIQRTEQGDSAMYLCASSSSRASTDTQYFGPGTRLTVL.